This T cell receptor (beta chain) was recovered during a study of T-cell reconstitution after alpha-beta-depleted transplantation in children listed by TCRdb under 2016. As for the study more broadly: Using TCR repertoire profiling, the study quantitatively followed how T-cell immune reconstitution unfolded in children after TCRalphabeta/CD19-depleted allogeneic hematopoietic cell transplantation.

The receptor library was made with PCR. Sequenced using an Illumina HiSeq 2500. TCR library preparation used molecular barcoding, with unique molecular identifiers applied to normalize quantification of the TCRbeta repertoire. TCRdb reworked the public reads: Q25 trimming with fastp, MiXCR clone assembly, productive beta chains retained. Rows matching on CDR3 protein sequence are summarized as one entry with the most common DNA and genes. This sample lists about 830,000 distinct CDR3 sequences; 16% were detected once. The ten top clones hold approximately 4.5% of the sample. The germline V gene yields ENHRY for CDR1 and SYGVKD for CDR2. The germline V end is reduced by 0 bases and the J end by 0 bases; junction bases left unmatched: 6. From the cysteine up to the phenylalanine, the CDR3 has a length of 17 residues. Of all the DNA, just the CDR3 is kept, 51 bases in frame from base 1. The treatment or condition label corresponds to: allogeneic hematopoietic cell transplantation with graft depleted of TCRalphabeta T cells and CD19 B cells. Transplant recipients were children who received TCRalphabeta/CD19-depleted allogeneic hematopoietic cell grafts.

As concerns this clonotype: Which antigen it targets is not known. No much larger clone exists at a distance of one base, and base qualities are not known.

What the authors observed across the whole study: In some patients, the high TCRbeta diversity seen at day 60 was put down to recipient T cells and intrathymic progenitors that had survived conditioning. The apparently early alphabetaT-cell count recovery about two months after transplant was reportedly dependent on only several hundred rapidly expanded clones derived from non-depleted graft cells. Hyperexpanded clone frequencies declined over subsequent months; after one year, T-cell counts and TCRbeta diversity were mostly attributed to newly produced T cells.

This receptor was obtained from a male patient between 5 and 17 years old who had a stem cell transplant for acute lymphoblastic leukemia, so the T cells may come from the graft donor. Sample: PBMCs, mostly from graft donor cells, taken 360 days after TCRalphabeta/CD19-depleted stem cell transplant. The V and J genes are TRBV10-3 and TRBJ2-7, with 9 bases matching TRBD2. The sequenced DNA: TGTGCCATCAGTGAGTCGAGGCTAGCGGGGTACTCCTACGAGCAGTACTTC. This gives the protein CAISESRLAGYSYEQYF.